This is a list of T cell receptor beta chains from one sample in a study. MiXCR was run by TCRdb on the 5' RACE reads, yielding one entry per CDR3 protein. The profile shows around 3,000 distinct CDR3 sequences, less than 7.5% of them singletons. Sequenced: total memory T cells from blood PBMCs. These receptors originate from a female donor with HIV. CDR3s include the opening cysteine and the closing phenylalanine or tryptophan. Fields, in order: V gene, D gene, clone size, J gene, CDR3 protein, CDR3 DNA. A D gene is named only where the DNA matches it firmly. Where a row states a size, it is once, few, many or the class of an expanded clone; other rows omit it.

v_call: TRBV11-1; d_call: NA; clone_size: few; j_call: TRBJ1-6; cdr3_aa: CASSAGLDNSPLHF; cdr3_nt: TGTGCCAGCAGTGCAGGTCTAGATAATTCACCCCTCCACTTT
v_call: TRBV5-5; d_call: NA; clone_size: medium-sized; j_call: TRBJ1-1; cdr3_aa: CASSRKDYTEAFF; cdr3_nt: TGTGCCAGCAGCCGGAAGGATTACACTGAAGCTTTCTTT
v_call: TRBV6-1; d_call: NA; clone_size: medium-sized; j_call: TRBJ1-1; cdr3_aa: CASRETLNTEAFF; cdr3_nt: TGTGCCAGCAGGGAGACATTGAACACTGAAGCTTTCTTT
v_call: TRBV12-3/TRBV12-4; d_call: TRBD1; clone_size: NA; j_call: TRBJ2-1; cdr3_aa: CASRPGDRGYNEQFF; cdr3_nt: TGTGCCAGCAGACCCGGGGACAGGGGATACAATGAGCAGTTCTTC
v_call: TRBV6-6; d_call: TRBD2; clone_size: medium-sized; j_call: TRBJ2-5; cdr3_aa: CASSHGTTAKETQYF; cdr3_nt: TGTGCCAGCAGCCATGGGACTACCGCAAAAGAGACCCAGTACTTC
v_call: TRBV18; d_call: NA; clone_size: NA; j_call: TRBJ1-5; cdr3_aa: CASSPPSLSNQPQHF; cdr3_nt: TGTGCCAGCTCACCACCCTCTTTGAGCAATCAGCCCCAGCATTTT
v_call: TRBV11-3; d_call: NA; clone_size: few; j_call: TRBJ1-4; cdr3_aa: CASSVYSNEKLFF; cdr3_nt: TGTGCCAGCAGCGTCTACTCGAATGAAAAACTGTTTTTT
v_call: TRBV10-3; d_call: TRBD2; clone_size: medium-sized; j_call: TRBJ2-3; cdr3_aa: CAIRGRGDTDTQYF; cdr3_nt: TGTGCCATCAGGGGACGGGGGGACACAGATACGCAGTATTTT
v_call: TRBV7-2; d_call: NA; clone_size: few; j_call: TRBJ1-2; cdr3_aa: CASSRPGDHLGYTF; cdr3_nt: TGTGCCAGCAGCCGGCCAGGCGATCACCTTGGCTACACCTTC
v_call: TRBV5-1; d_call: NA; clone_size: NA; j_call: TRBJ1-2; cdr3_aa: CASSPQREFDYGYTF; cdr3_nt: TGCGCCAGCAGCCCTCAGAGGGAGTTTGACTATGGCTACACCTTC
v_call: TRBV20-1; d_call: TRBD1; clone_size: NA; j_call: TRBJ2-4; cdr3_aa: CSAPGTEDVAKNIQYF; cdr3_nt: TGCAGTGCTCCCGGGACAGAAGACGTGGCCAAAAACATTCAGTACTTC
v_call: TRBV7-8; d_call: NA; clone_size: medium-sized; j_call: TRBJ1-1; cdr3_aa: CASSPRLGARTEAFF; cdr3_nt: TGTGCCAGCAGCCCACGCCTGGGGGCGCGGACTGAAGCTTTCTTT
v_call: TRBV3-1; d_call: NA; clone_size: NA; j_call: TRBJ2-3; cdr3_aa: CASSQSLARDTQYF; cdr3_nt: TGTGCCAGCAGCCAATCTTTGGCCCGAGATACGCAGTATTTT
v_call: TRBV18; d_call: TRBD1; clone_size: medium-sized; j_call: TRBJ1-2; cdr3_aa: CASSPPIGTGGYGYTF; cdr3_nt: TGTGCCAGCTCACCACCGATCGGGACAGGGGGGTATGGCTACACCTTC
v_call: TRBV30; d_call: TRBD1; clone_size: NA; j_call: TRBJ1-1; cdr3_aa: CAWRPGQTEAFF; cdr3_nt: TGTGCCTGGAGGCCGGGACAGACTGAAGCTTTCTTT
v_call: TRBV15; d_call: NA; clone_size: medium-sized; j_call: TRBJ1-1; cdr3_aa: CATSRDGGRNTEAFF; cdr3_nt: TGTGCCACCAGCAGAGACGGGGGAAGGAACACTGAAGCTTTCTTT
v_call: TRBV5-5; d_call: TRBD1; clone_size: NA; j_call: TRBJ1-5; cdr3_aa: CASSLTTGASLPQHF; cdr3_nt: TGTGCCAGCAGCTTAACGACAGGGGCAAGCCTGCCCCAGCATTTT
v_call: TRBV11-2; d_call: NA; clone_size: medium-sized; j_call: TRBJ1-1; cdr3_aa: CASSLRVNTEAFF; cdr3_nt: TGTGCCAGCAGCTTACGGGTGAACACTGAAGCTTTCTTT
v_call: TRBV28; d_call: TRBD1; clone_size: medium-sized; j_call: TRBJ1-2; cdr3_aa: CASSRLGQGAYGYTF; cdr3_nt: TGTGCCAGCAGTCGACTCGGACAGGGGGCCTATGGCTACACCTTC
v_call: TRBV12-3/TRBV12-4; d_call: NA; clone_size: NA; j_call: TRBJ1-2; cdr3_aa: CASSGDHLLGGYTF; cdr3_nt: TGTGCCTCATCAGGGGACCACCTTTTAGGCGGCTACACCTTC
v_call: TRBV24-1; d_call: NA; clone_size: medium-sized; j_call: TRBJ2-1; cdr3_aa: CATSDWAGSYNEQFF; cdr3_nt: TGTGCCACCAGTGATTGGGCGGGCTCCTACAATGAGCAGTTCTTC
v_call: TRBV18; d_call: NA; clone_size: NA; j_call: TRBJ2-3; cdr3_aa: CASSPGRSVDTQYF; cdr3_nt: TGTGCCAGCTCACCCGGCAGGTCCGTGGATACGCAGTATTTT
v_call: TRBV29-1; d_call: TRBD1; clone_size: medium-sized; j_call: TRBJ1-1; cdr3_aa: CSGIDRGGTNTEAFF; cdr3_nt: TGCAGCGGGATTGACAGGGGTGGAACCAACACTGAAGCTTTCTTT
v_call: TRBV15; d_call: TRBD1; clone_size: NA; j_call: TRBJ1-2; cdr3_aa: CATSRDVTGADGYTF; cdr3_nt: TGTGCCACCAGCAGAGACGTTACAGGGGCTGATGGCTACACCTTC
v_call: TRBV10-2; d_call: NA; clone_size: medium-sized; j_call: TRBJ1-4; cdr3_aa: CASSLDRTGEKLFF; cdr3_nt: TGCGCCAGCAGTCTCGACAGGACGGGTGAAAAACTGTTTTTT
v_call: TRBV30; d_call: NA; clone_size: medium-sized; j_call: TRBJ1-2; cdr3_aa: CAWSRGSYGYTF; cdr3_nt: TGTGCCTGGAGTCGGGGGAGCTATGGCTACACCTTC
v_call: TRBV30; d_call: NA; clone_size: NA; j_call: TRBJ1-2; cdr3_aa: CAWSTQRTALGYTF; cdr3_nt: TGTGCCTGGAGTACCCAACGGACGGCGCTCGGCTACACCTTC
v_call: TRBV12-2; d_call: NA; clone_size: medium-sized; j_call: TRBJ1-5; cdr3_aa: CASRLVGAQPQHF; cdr3_nt: TGTGCAAGTCGCTTAGTGGGGGCTCAGCCCCAGCATTTT
v_call: TRBV30; d_call: TRBD1; clone_size: few; j_call: TRBJ1-2; cdr3_aa: CARSTGGSYGYTF; cdr3_nt: TGTGCCCGATCGACAGGGGGAAGCTATGGCTACACCTTC
v_call: TRBV28; d_call: TRBD1; clone_size: medium-sized; j_call: TRBJ2-2; cdr3_aa: CASNLSEGTGGTGELFF; cdr3_nt: TGTGCCAGCAACCTTTCAGAAGGGACAGGGGGTACCGGGGAGCTGTTTTTT
v_call: TRBV20-1; d_call: NA; clone_size: few; j_call: TRBJ1-5; cdr3_aa: CSASAADHSNQPQHF; cdr3_nt: TGCAGTGCTAGCGCGGCAGACCATAGCAATCAGCCCCAGCATTTT